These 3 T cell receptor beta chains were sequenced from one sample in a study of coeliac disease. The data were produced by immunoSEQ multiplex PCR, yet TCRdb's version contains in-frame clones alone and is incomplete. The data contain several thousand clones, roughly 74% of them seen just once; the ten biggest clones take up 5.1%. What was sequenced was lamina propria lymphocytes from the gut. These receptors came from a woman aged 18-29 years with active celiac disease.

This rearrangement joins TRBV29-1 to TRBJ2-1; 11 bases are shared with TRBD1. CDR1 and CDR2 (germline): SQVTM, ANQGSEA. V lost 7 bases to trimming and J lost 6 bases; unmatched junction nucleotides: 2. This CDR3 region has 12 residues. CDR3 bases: TGCAGCGGGGGGACAGGGGGCAATGAGCAGTTCTTC. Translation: CSGGTGGNEQFF.

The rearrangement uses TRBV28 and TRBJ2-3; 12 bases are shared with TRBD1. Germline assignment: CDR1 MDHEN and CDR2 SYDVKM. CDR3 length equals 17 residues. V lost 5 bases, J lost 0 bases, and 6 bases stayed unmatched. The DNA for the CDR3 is TGTGCCAGCAGTGGGACAGGGGGCGGACGAAGCACAGATACGCAGTATTTT. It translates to CASSGTGGGRSTDTQYF.

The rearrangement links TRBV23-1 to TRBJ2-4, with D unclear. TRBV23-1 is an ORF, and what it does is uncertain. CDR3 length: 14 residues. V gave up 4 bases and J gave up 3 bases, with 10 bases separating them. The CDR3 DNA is TGCGCCAGCAGTCCGTCGGCGGACAAAAACATTCAGTACTTC. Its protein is CASSPSADKNIQYF.